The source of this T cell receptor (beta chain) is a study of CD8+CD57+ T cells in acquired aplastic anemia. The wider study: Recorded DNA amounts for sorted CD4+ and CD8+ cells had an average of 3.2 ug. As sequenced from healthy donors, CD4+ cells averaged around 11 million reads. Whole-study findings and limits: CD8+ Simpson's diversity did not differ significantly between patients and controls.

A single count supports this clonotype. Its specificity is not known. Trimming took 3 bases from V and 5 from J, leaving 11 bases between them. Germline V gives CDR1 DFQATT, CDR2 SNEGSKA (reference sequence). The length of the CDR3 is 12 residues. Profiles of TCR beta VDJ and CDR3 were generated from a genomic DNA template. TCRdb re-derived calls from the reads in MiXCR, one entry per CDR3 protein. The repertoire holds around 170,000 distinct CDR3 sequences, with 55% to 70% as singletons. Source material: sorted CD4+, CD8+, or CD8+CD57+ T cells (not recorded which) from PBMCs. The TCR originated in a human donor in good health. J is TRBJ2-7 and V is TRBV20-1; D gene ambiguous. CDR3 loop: CSARGLLNEQYF. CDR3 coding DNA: TGCAGTGCTAGGGGCTTGCTCAACGAGCAGTACTTC.